These 7 T cell receptor beta chains came from one sample sequenced in a study of blood T cell repertoires in COVID-19. The method was immunoSEQ multiplex PCR; TCRdb's version includes in-frame clones alone and lacks a portion of them. The repertoire holds 95,000 to 150,000 clones, with less than 90% as singletons. Sample: PBMCs or T cells enriched from blood (not recorded which). These receptors all come from a woman under 40 who had recovered from COVID-19.

The V call is TRBV27, the J call TRBJ2-1; 7 bases fit TRBD2. Germline loops: CDR1 MNHEY, CDR2 SMNVEV (reference sequence). After removal of 6 bases from V and 2 bases from J, the junction contained 1 base not matched to a gene. The CDR3 extends over 13 amino acids. The CDR3 spells CASRTSAYNEQFF. The CDR3 DNA follows: TGTGCCAGCAGAACTAGCGCCTACAATGAGCAGTTCTTC.

J is TRBJ2-1 and V is TRBV6-4; 9 bases map to TRBD2. Trimming at V came to 0 bases and at J to 2 bases, leaving 2 bases not matched to a gene. The germline CDR1 and CDR2 sequences are MRHNA and SNTAGT. CDR3 length equals 16 residues. This CDR3 is CASSDSSGSPYNEQFF. The CDR3 nucleotides are TGTGCCAGCAGTGACTCTAGCGGGAGTCCCTACAATGAGCAGTTCTTC.

The V gene is TRBV24-1, the J gene TRBJ2-5, with 8 bases lining up with TRBD1. Germline assignment: CDR1 KGHDR and CDR2 SFDVKD. With V trimmed by 5 bases and J by 2 bases, 9 bases remained unmatched. CDR3 size: 16 residues. The CDR3 loop is CATSGEGTGVQETQYF. In DNA, the CDR3 is TGTGCCACCAGTGGCGAAGGGACAGGAGTACAAGAGACCCAGTACTTC.

The chain employs TRBV28 and TRBJ2-3; 8 bases line up with TRBD1. This CDR3 is 15 amino acids long. The V gene end was trimmed by 5 bases and the J gene end by 3 bases; junction bases not matched to a gene: 7. The germline V gene encodes CDR1 MDHEN and CDR2 SYDVKM. The CDR3 nucleotides read TGTGCCAGCAGTCCCCGGACAGGGATTACAGATACGCAGTATTTT. It yields the protein CASSPRTGITDTQYF.

This chain uses TRBV25-1 with TRBJ1-1, with a weak D call TRBD1 (5 bases). This CDR3 spans 14 amino acids. The ends were cut back, 2 bases at V and 5 bases at J, with 12 bases in the middle. From germline, CDR1 is MGHDK and CDR2 SYGVNS. CDR3 amino acids: CASSEVGPGTEAFF. As DNA, the CDR3 is TGTGCCAGCAGTGAAGTGGGGCCGGGTACTGAAGCTTTCTTT.

The chain couples TRBV27 to TRBJ2-1, with D maybe TRBD2 (6 bases). CDR3 size: 16 residues. Trimming pared 5 bases from V and 1 base from J, leaving 15 bases between. Germline lookup yields CDR1 MNHEY and CDR2 SMNVEV (reference sequence). For the CDR3, the DNA is TGTGCCAGCAGTCCCCGAACTAGCTTTTCCTACAATGAGCAGTTCTTC. It yields the protein CASSPRTSFSYNEQFF.

This clone has a handful of counts. The gene calls are TRBV12-2 and TRBJ2-4; TRBD1, as called in the table, went unchecked against the DNA. TRBV12-2 has pseudogene status. The CDR3 contains 17 residues. CDR3 in amino acids: CASRLAPGRGAKNIQYF. In DNA form, the CDR3 reads TGTGCAAGTCGCTTAGCCCCTGGCAGGGGAGCCAAAAACATTCAGTACTTC.